This TCR beta chain was captured by sequencing in a study of cytomegalovirus exposure and HLA in healthy donors. With 60 Vbeta and 13 Jbeta primers, the PCR was carried out. Profiling relied on immunoSEQ multiplex PCR, and the TCRdb table lists in-frame clones only, not all of them. The data contain under 200,000 clones, about 88% of them singletons. Germline CDR1 is SGHVS and CDR2 is FQNEAQ. J gave up 4 bases and V 1 base, and 3 bases lay outside the gene matches. This CDR3 has 15 amino acids. The clonotype comes from a woman in her twenties or thirties in good health and CMV-seronegative. The chain combines TRBV7-8 with TRBJ2-1, with TRBD2 matching over 8 bases. The sample comprised PBMCs. The CDR3 DNA is TGTGCCAGCAGCTTAGAGGTAGCGGGGTACAATGAGCAGTTCTTC. It yields the protein CASSLEVAGYNEQFF.